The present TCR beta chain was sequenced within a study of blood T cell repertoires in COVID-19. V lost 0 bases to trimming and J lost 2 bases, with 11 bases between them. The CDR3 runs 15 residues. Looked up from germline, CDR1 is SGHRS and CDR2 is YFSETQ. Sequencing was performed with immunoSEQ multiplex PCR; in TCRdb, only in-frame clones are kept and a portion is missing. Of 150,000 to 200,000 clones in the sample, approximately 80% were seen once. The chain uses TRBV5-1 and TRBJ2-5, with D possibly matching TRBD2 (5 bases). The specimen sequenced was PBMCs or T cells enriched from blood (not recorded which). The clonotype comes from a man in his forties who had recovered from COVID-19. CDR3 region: CASSLAKPGQETQYF. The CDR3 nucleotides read TGCGCCAGCAGCTTGGCCAAGCCGGGGCAAGAGACCCAGTACTTC.